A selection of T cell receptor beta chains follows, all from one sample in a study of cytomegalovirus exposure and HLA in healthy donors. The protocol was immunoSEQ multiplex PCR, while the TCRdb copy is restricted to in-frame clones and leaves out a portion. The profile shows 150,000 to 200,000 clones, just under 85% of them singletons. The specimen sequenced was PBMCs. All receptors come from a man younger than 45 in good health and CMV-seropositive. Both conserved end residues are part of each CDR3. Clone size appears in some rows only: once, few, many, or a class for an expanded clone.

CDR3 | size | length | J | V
CASSYSRPGGSEAFF | NA | 15 | TRBJ1-1 | TRBV6-5
CASSQSGYYEQYF | NA | 13 | TRBJ2-7 | TRBV27
CAWSNLLAGGLPTSTDTQYF | NA | 20 | TRBJ2-3 | TRBV30
CASSLDPTGLGYTF | NA | 14 | TRBJ1-2 | TRBV11-2
CASKERRGTYEQYF | NA | 14 | TRBJ2-7 | TRBV19
CASSLRGSGANVLTF | NA | 15 | TRBJ2-6 | TRBV5-8
CASSPRGTGELFF | few | 13 | TRBJ2-2 | TRBV11-2
CASSLDKASINEQYF | NA | 15 | TRBJ2-7 | TRBV11-2
CASSSLERVNTEAFF | NA | 15 | TRBJ1-1 | TRBV6-5
CASSFRTKTGELFF | NA | 14 | TRBJ2-2 | TRBV7-2
CASSPGTSYNEQFF | NA | 14 | TRBJ2-1 | TRBV18
CASSISWQGVYEQYF | NA | 15 | TRBJ2-7 | TRBV19
CASSSLSRTGIGQYF | NA | 15 | TRBJ2-7 | TRBV11-2
CASSSLGDYWDEQYF | NA | 15 | TRBJ2-7 | TRBV7-2
CASSYLAGGLTDTQYF | NA | 16 | TRBJ2-3 | TRBV6-5
CASSADTGVGETQYF | NA | 15 | TRBJ2-5 | TRBV7-6
CASAGWDNSPLHF | few | 13 | TRBJ1-6 | TRBV6-1
CASSMPGSNQPQHF | few | 14 | TRBJ1-5 | TRBV19
CASSSGGALETQYF | NA | 14 | TRBJ2-5 | TRBV7-2
CASSYDSGDNEKLFF | NA | 15 | TRBJ1-4 | TRBV6-5
CASRIQGITNEKLFF | NA | 15 | TRBJ1-4 | TRBV6-5
CASKWDREPYSNQPQHF | NA | 17 | TRBJ1-5 | TRBV2
CASSLAFRGYNSPLHF | NA | 16 | TRBJ1-6 | TRBV7-8
CASSRDTPLGEQYF | NA | 14 | TRBJ2-7 | TRBV6-6
CASSSTGDRANEKLFF | NA | 16 | TRBJ1-4 | TRBV7-9
CASSHSGTSGSYEQYF | NA | 16 | TRBJ2-7 | TRBV4-2
CASSPPGQGNTGELFF | NA | 16 | TRBJ2-2 | TRBV7-2
CASSRQGTNTEAFF | once | 14 | TRBJ1-1 | TRBV7-9
CASSESRGSGEPQHF | NA | 15 | TRBJ1-5 | TRBV6-1
CSVEQGATEAFF | few | 12 | TRBJ1-1 | TRBV29-1
CASSPGATNTEAFF | NA | 14 | TRBJ1-1 | TRBV5-1